The sequence of this TCR beta chain was determined in a study of blood T cell repertoires in COVID-19. The table lists this clone with a few counts. Germline V gives CDR1 SGHRS, CDR2 YFSETQ. Trimming took off 0 bases at V and 5 bases at J, with 15 bases between the two ends. This CDR3 is built from 16 residues. In the study's own analysis: Reference gene primer amplification gave nucleated cell count estimates. Clones were read by immunoSEQ multiplex PCR, and TCRdb kept only the in-frame ones, dropping some. V and J calls and clone size are as listed in that table; D and trimming were resolved from the DNA. The sample has about 220,000 clones; about nine tenths are singletons.

The source material was PBMCs or T cells enriched from blood (not recorded which). The receptor was isolated from a woman aged 40 to 50 with acute COVID-19. The V and J genes are TRBV5-1 and TRBJ1-5, with a possible D match to TRBD1 (6 bases). In DNA form, the CDR3 reads TGCGCCAGCAGCTTGGGAGGGGGGGATGTTGATCAGCCCCAGCATTTT. Protein product: CASSLGGGDVDQPQHF.